The 10 T cell receptor beta chains presented below share a single source sample, sequenced in a study of T cell repertoires in cytomegalovirus infection (dated by TCRdb to the late 2010s). The instrument was an Illumina HiSeq 1500. The public sequencing data were trimmed at Q25 with fastp and processed into clonotypes with MiXCR by TCRdb, which kept only in-frame beta chains. Here each entry gathers all rows of one CDR3 protein and keeps the most common genes and DNA. This sample has over 85,000 distinct CDR3 sequences in its table, and about 15% of those were observed once. The top ten hold 8% to 9.5% of the sample. Sample: PBMCs. The receptors were sampled from a human donor in good health (CMV status not recorded). Some clones in this sample may be carry-over from other donors' samples.

This clonotype was seen a few times. The chain has TRBV7-2 and TRBJ2-1; no reliable D call. The CDR3 length is 14 residues. Germline V lookup: CDR1 SGHTA, CDR2 FQGNSA. Trimming took off 5 bases at V and 1 base at J, with 9 bases between the two ends. CDR3 coding DNA: TGTGCCAGCAGCCTCCTACCGTCCTACAATGAGCAGTTCTTC. Its protein is CASSLLPSYNEQFF.

The V gene is TRBV2, the J gene TRBJ2-5; the D call may be TRBD1 or TRBD2 (6 bases each). The CDR3 has 15 amino acids. CDR1 SNHLY and CDR2 FYNNEI come from the germline V gene. Trimming took off 7 bases at V and 1 base at J, with 16 bases between the two ends. The CDR3 reads CASTREGGFQETQYF. The CDR3 nucleotides read TGTGCCAGCACCAGAGAGGGGGGATTCCAAGAGACCCAGTACTTC. Full variable domain (rest looked up from reference TRBV2 and TRBJ2-5): EPEVTQTPSHQVTQMGQEVILRCVPISNHLYFYWYRQILGQKVEFLVSFYNNEISEKSEIFDDQFSVERPDGSNFTLKIRSTKLEDSAMYFCASTREGGFQETQYFGPGTRLLVL.

The genes are TRBV4-1 and TRBJ1-2; D is unresolved. Trimming shortened V by 1 base and J by 4 bases, and 13 bases separated the two germline ends. The CDR3 loop spans 15 amino acids. Germline V lookup: CDR1 MGHRA, CDR2 YSYEKL. The CDR3 DNA reads as TGCGCCAGCAGCCAAGGAGGGTTTGGGGTCTATGGCTACACCTTC. This encodes CASSQGGFGVYGYTF.

This chain's CDR3 is CASSPRGPDTQYF. The DNA of the CDR3 is TGTGCCAGCAGCCCCCGAGGTCCAGATACGCAGTATTTT. V usage is TRBV7-9 and J usage is TRBJ2-3; D gene uncertain. Germline V gene lookup returns CDR1 SEHNR and CDR2 FQNEAQ (reference sequence). This CDR3 contains 13 residues. Trimming pared 5 bases from V and 4 bases from J, leaving 10 bases between.

This clonotype came up many times. The rearrangement links TRBV7-2 to TRBJ1-2; no definite D call. This CDR3 comprises 15 residues. Trimming shortened V by 1 base and J by 4 bases, and 13 bases separated the two germline ends. CDR1 and CDR2 from the germline V gene are SGHTA and FQGNSA. In nucleotides, the CDR3 is TGTGCCAGCAGCTTAGGGGAGCACGCGCCCTATGGCTACACCTTC. Translation gives CASSLGEHAPYGYTF. The full variable domain, completed using reference TRBV7-2 and TRBJ1-2, is GAGVSQSPSNKVTEKGKDVELRCDPISGHTALYWYRQSLGQGLEFLIYFQGNSAPDKSGLPSDRFSAERTGGSVSTLTIQRTQQEDSAVYLCASSLGEHAPYGYTFGSGTRLTVV.

This clonotype was seen many times. The genes are TRBV7-2 and TRBJ1-1, with unresolved D. The V gene lost 1 base and the J gene lost 1 base, with 13 bases spanning the gap. The germline gives CDR1 SGHTA, CDR2 FQGNSA. The CDR3 runs to 16 residues. CDR3 region: CASSLVLRLGNTEAFF. In DNA, the CDR3 is TGTGCCAGCAGCTTAGTATTGAGGTTGGGGAACACTGAAGCTTTCTTT.

The chain employs TRBV20-1 and TRBJ2-1; 7 positions agree with TRBD1. Trimming cost V 6 bases and J 2 bases; bases outside gene matches: 10. The CDR3 covers 15 residues. CDR1 is DFQATT, CDR2 SNEGSKA, per germline (reference sequence). This CDR3 reads CSAWTGPPTYNEQFF. CDR3 nucleotides: TGCAGTGCCTGGACAGGCCCTCCGACCTACAATGAGCAGTTCTTC.

Only a few counts were recorded for this clonotype. This chain links TRBV20-1 with TRBJ2-3, with a tentative D call TRBD2 (6 bases). This CDR3 is 14 amino acids long. Germline V gene data show CDR1 as DFQATT and CDR2 as SNEGSKA (reference sequence). Trimming shortened V by 3 bases and J by 2 bases, and 12 bases separated the two germline ends. The CDR3 bases are TGCAGTGCTAGCATCGGGGGATACACAGATACGCAGTATTTT. Translating gives CSASIGGYTDTQYF.

This clonotype turned up a few times. V is TRBV19 and J is TRBJ1-5, with D tentatively TRBD1 (6 bases). Germline V gene data show CDR1 as LNHDA and CDR2 as SQIVND (reference sequence). The CDR3 contains 16 residues. V lost 7 bases to trimming and J lost 7 bases, with 23 bases between them. For the CDR3, the DNA is TGTGCCAGTACCCGAATACAGGGCGGTTCAGGGCAGCCCCAGCATTTT. It encodes CASTRIQGGSGQPQHF. The full variable domain, rest sourced from reference TRBV19 and TRBJ1-5, is DGGITQSPKYLFRKEGQNVTLSCEQNLNHDAMYWYRQDPGQGLRLIYYSQIVNDFQKGDIAEGYSVSREKKESFPLTVTSAQKNPTAFYLCASTRIQGGSGQPQHFGDGTRLSIL.

A few counts support this clonotype. CDR3 protein: CASSGRGGADTQYF. CDR3 DNA: TGCGCCAGCAGTGGGCGGGGAGGCGCAGATACGCAGTATTTT. The V and J genes are TRBV10-1 and TRBJ2-3; tentative D call: TRBD2 (6 bases). The germline CDR1 and CDR2 sequences are WNHNN and SYGVQD (reference sequence). The CDR3 is 14 amino acids. Trimming shortened V by 4 bases and J by 4 bases, and 12 bases separated the two germline ends.